This is a list of T cell receptor beta chains from one sample in a study of T-cell memory formation after mild COVID-19. TCRdb ran MiXCR on the 5' RACE reads and lists one entry per CDR3 protein. The sample holds 500,000 to 600,000 distinct CDR3 sequences, roughly 18% seen once. Material: PBMCs or a T cell subset sorted from them (not recorded which). The receptors come from an adult woman who had mild COVID-19 (a few samples of this study predate the infection). Cell type and time point are not known. The conserved cysteine and the conserved F or W are not part of the CDR3 here. Each record gives: CDR3 length, J gene, clone size, V gene, CDR3 protein. Size tells how often a clone was seen (once, few, many) or the class of an expanded clone, and some rows leave it out.

14 TRBJ2-3 - TRBV10-3 AIARISISSTDTQY
13 TRBJ2-3 - TRBV14 ASSQAGQDVDTQY
12 TRBJ1-2 few TRBV7-9 ASSDGQGADGYT
12 TRBJ2-7 few TRBV7-2 ASSFTRNQGEQY
13 TRBJ2-7 few TRBV5-6 ASSLERVLGYEQY
13 TRBJ2-6 few TRBV10-2 ASRDDGSGANVLT
14 TRBJ2-2 few TRBV20-1 SATRTLLVRTGELF
15 TRBJ2-1 few TRBV5-4 AIPRKGGREGYNEQF
14 TRBJ2-1 - TRBV6-4 ASSPVRGHSYNEQF
11 TRBJ2-4 - TRBV6-1 ASNGGGMDIQY
11 TRBJ1-5 - TRBV6-1 ASSEILDRPPH
10 TRBJ2-1 few TRBV14 ASSQYSSEQF
15 TRBJ2-5 many TRBV7-9 ASSPGRLAGGKKTQY
13 TRBJ2-7 few TRBV24-1 ATSETGTYSYEQY
13 TRBJ2-3 few TRBV7-2 ASSLGQGQADTQY
14 TRBJ2-1 - TRBV24-1 ATSDLTGAQRNEQF
13 TRBJ1-1 few TRBV29-1 SVAILTVRGTEAF
11 TRBJ1-3 few TRBV10-3 ANGAGSGNTIY
13 TRBJ1-1 few TRBV9 ASSPTRLRNTEAF
13 TRBJ2-7 few TRBV5-6 ASSLRGRGAYEQY
14 TRBJ2-1 many TRBV24-1 ATSDREGGSYNEQF
12 TRBJ1-1 few TRBV7-9 ASSMRQMNTEAF
14 TRBJ2-5 - TRBV15 ATSRTTSGGQETQY
12 TRBJ2-1 few TRBV29-1 SVEEASLGNEQF
11 TRBJ2-5 many TRBV7-6 ASSSIMLETQY
15 TRBJ2-1 few TRBV11-2 ASSPVSGRGTYNEQF
13 TRBJ2-7 few TRBV6-1 ASRKGAAGTYEQY
12 TRBJ1-2 few TRBV5-8 ASSGGTGGWGYT
13 TRBJ1-2 - TRBV5-1 ASSPQGGWSYGYT
15 TRBJ2-2 few TRBV11-2 ASSPRTGLWNTGELF
15 TRBJ2-3 few TRBV10-3 AISEPGDRGPTDTQY
11 TRBJ2-3 - TRBV29-1 SAESPPTDTQY
12 TRBJ2-7 few TRBV6-5 ASSPSTVTYEQY
15 TRBJ1-1 - TRBV2 ASSELSPGQGGAEAF
13 TRBJ2-2 few TRBV6-2/TRBV6-3 ASSSGGAKTGELF
13 TRBJ2-5 - TRBV7-9 ASSPDRAGRETQY
14 TRBJ2-1 many TRBV5-1 ASSRGDRDSLNEQF
11 TRBJ2-5 once TRBV6-6 ASMGPPQETQY
15 TRBJ2-7 - TRBV20-1 SARDALAGAFLVEQY
12 TRBJ2-7 few TRBV4-1 ASSRPDRSYEQY
13 TRBJ1-5 - TRBV5-6 ASSFYRARNQPQH
14 TRBJ2-5 few TRBV7-3 ASSPGLAGLGETQY
13 TRBJ2-4 - TRBV3-1 ASSQGVELGNIQY
12 TRBJ1-5 - TRBV12-3/TRBV12-4 ASSWTDANQPQH
14 TRBJ2-3 few TRBV5-1 ASSLEGGAGTDTQY
14 TRBJ1-2 few TRBV11-2 ASSSNRGRVGYGYT
10 TRBJ2-7 - TRBV7-3 ASSLRARGWG
11 TRBJ2-5 few TRBV5-1 ASSLVSEETQY
11 TRBJ1-2 - TRBV12-3/TRBV12-4 ASSFPGTVGYT
13 TRBJ2-2 many TRBV29-1 SVEDLQSNTGELF
11 TRBJ2-7 few TRBV5-1 ASSFDRGNEQY
13 TRBJ2-7 - TRBV7-9 ASSWQGGDAYEQY
11 TRBJ2-7 few TRBV2 ASRGTDPYEQY